The 18 T cell receptor beta chains reported below all come from one sample, sequenced in a study of blood T cell repertoires in COVID-19. This table comes from immunoSEQ multiplex PCR, and its TCRdb copy is limited to in-frame clones, with some not included. The repertoire includes about 400,000 clones, roughly 89% of them detected once, and about 1.7% sits in the top ten. The specimen was PBMCs or T cells enriched from blood (not recorded which). The receptors derive from a woman aged 25 to 39 who had recovered from COVID-19.

The gene calls are TRBV19 and TRBJ2-1; TRBD2 aligns across 9 bases. Trimming cost V 0 bases and J 10 bases; bases outside gene matches: 7. This CDR3 has 15 amino acids. CDR1 is LNHDA and CDR2 is SQIVND in the germline V gene (reference sequence). The CDR3 bases are TGTGCCAGTAGTATAGATCTCCTCAGCGGGAGGGAGCAGTTCTTC. Residues: CASSIDLLSGREQFF.

This clone was detected only once. The chain couples TRBV27 to TRBJ2-1; D might be TRBD2 (6 bases). The CDR3 length is 14 residues. Germline V CDR1 and CDR2: MNHEY, SMNVEV (reference sequence). The V and J ends lost 10 bases and 0 bases respectively, with 13 bases between them. This CDR3 is CATIRAGSYNEQFF. DNA for the CDR3: TGTGCCACCATAAGAGCGGGCTCCTACAATGAGCAGTTCTTC.

The chain couples TRBV21-1 to TRBJ1-1; the table calls TRBD1, which could not be checked here. TRBV21-1 is noted as a pseudogene. The CDR3 consists of 17 residues. The CDR3 spells CASSKVGKGRGNTEAFF. The CDR3 DNA follows: TGTGCCAGCAGCAAAGTGGGAAAGGGAAGGGGGAACACTGAAGCTTTCTTT.

This chain uses TRBV9 with TRBJ2-1; TRBD2 might be the D (6 bases). CDR1 SGDLS and CDR2 YYNGEE come from the germline V gene. CDR3 size: 15 residues. Trimming took 2 bases from V and 7 from J, leaving 16 bases between them. The CDR3 nucleotides are TGTGCCAGCAGCGTCGGGACTGTCACTAGGAATGAGCAGTTCTTC. Its protein product is CASSVGTVTRNEQFF.

The chain employs TRBV3-1 (or the pseudogene TRBV3-2) and TRBJ2-3, with a possible D match to TRBD2 (5 bases). The V end was cut by 0 bases, the J end by 6 bases, with 10 bases between. The CDR3 has 14 residues. Germline V CDR1 and CDR2: LGHDT, YNNKEL (reference sequence). In nucleotides, the CDR3 is TGTGCCAGCAGCCAAGAACTGGGGAGCGATACGCAGTATTTT. It encodes CASSQELGSDTQYF.

The CDR3: CASWKTFYEQYF. Here the CDR3 DNA reads TGTGCCAGCTGGAAGACATTTTACGAGCAGTACTTC. The chain couples TRBV27 to TRBJ2-7; D is undetermined. Germline CDR1 and CDR2: MNHEY and SMNVEV (reference sequence). CDR3 length: 12 amino acids. The V end was cut by 8 bases, the J end by 4 bases, with 12 bases between.

Only one count was recorded for this clone. The chain couples TRBV4-3 to TRBJ2-1; D might be TRBD1 (7 bases). Germline lookup yields CDR1 LGHNA and CDR2 YSLEER. V lost 2 bases, J lost 6 bases, and 11 bases lay in between. The CDR3 has 14 residues. As DNA, the CDR3 is TGCGCCAGCAGCCAACCAGGGGGGACCAATGAGCAGTTCTTC. This translates into CASSQPGGTNEQFF.

This clone showed up just once. The chain couples TRBV30 to TRBJ1-6, with 10 bases aligning to TRBD1. CDR3 length: 14 residues. Trimming cost V 6 bases and J 11 bases; bases outside gene matches: 10. Germline lookup yields CDR1 GTSNPN and CDR2 SVGIG (reference sequence). CDR3 in amino acids: CACSPGTGATPLHF. The DNA for the CDR3 is TGTGCCTGTTCGCCCGGGACAGGGGCTACACCCCTCCACTTT.

The chain employs TRBV7-2 and TRBJ1-2, with 9 bases lining up with TRBD1. The CDR3 sequence is 15 residues long. CDR1 and CDR2 (germline): SGHTA, FQGNSA. J gave up 2 bases and V 5 bases, and 6 bases lay outside the gene matches. The CDR3 loop reads CASSLTGGANYGYTF. CDR3 in DNA: TGTGCCAGCAGCCTAACAGGGGGCGCGAACTATGGCTACACCTTC.

The chain carries TRBV5-6 and TRBJ1-1; D gene uncertain. This CDR3 region has 15 residues. Between the trimmed V and J ends, which lost 0 bases and 0 bases, there was a span of 9 bases. CDR1 and CDR2 from the germline V gene are SGHDT and YYEEEE. This chain's CDR3 is CASSLGVAVNTEAFF. The CDR3 nucleotides read TGTGCCAGCAGCTTGGGGGTCGCGGTGAACACTGAAGCTTTCTTT.

This clone occurred once. The gene calls are TRBV3-1 (or the pseudogene TRBV3-2) and TRBJ2-3; 11 bases are a match to TRBD2. Per the germline V gene, CDR1 is LGHDT and CDR2 is YNNKEL (reference sequence). The CDR3 runs to 15 residues. The J segment lost 7 bases and the V segment lost 3 bases, leaving 6 bases of the junction unmatched. DNA for the CDR3: TGTGCCAGCAGCCACACTAGCGGGAGTCTGAATACGCAGTATTTT. Translating it yields CASSHTSGSLNTQYF.

This clone appeared a few times. The chain uses TRBV11-3 and TRBJ2-3; a possible D gene is TRBD2 (6 bases). CDR1 and CDR2 from the germline V gene are SGHNT and YENEEA. The CDR3 sequence is 14 residues long. V lost 5 bases and J 4 bases, leaving 13 bases between the germline ends. The DNA of the CDR3 is TGTGCCAGCAGCCGCTGGGACTTTCCAGATACGCAGTATTTT. Protein product: CASSRWDFPDTQYF.

The sample holds one count of this clone. The J gene is TRBJ2-7, the V gene TRBV5-1; 14 bases line up with TRBD2. The CDR3 consists of 15 residues. CDR1 and CDR2 from the germline V gene are SGHRS and YFSETQ. V was clipped by 4 bases and J by 5 bases; unmatched bases: 5. The CDR3 bases are TGCGCCAGCAGCACGGGACTAGCGGGAGTAAACGAGCAGTACTTC. Its protein product is CASSTGLAGVNEQYF.

This sequence joins TRBV7-3 and TRBJ2-1, with TRBD1 matching 7 bases. Germline V lookup: CDR1 SGHTA, CDR2 FQGTGA. The CDR3 has 13 amino acids. Losses at the gene ends were 1 base for V and 9 bases for J; bases not matched to a gene: 3. CDR3 bases: TGTGCCAGCAGCTTAATCAGGGGGTCTGAGCAGTTCTTC. It specifies CASSLIRGSEQFF.

The V and J genes are TRBV3-1 (or the pseudogene TRBV3-2) and TRBJ2-5; a weak D match, TRBD1 (5 bases). There are 13 residues in the CDR3. V was shortened by 4 bases and J by 5 bases, with 11 bases between the two germline ends. CDR1 LGHDT and CDR2 YNNKEL come from the germline V gene (reference sequence). The DNA of the CDR3 is TGTGCCAGCAGCCGCCCAGGGTTTGAGACCCAGTACTTC. Its translation: CASSRPGFETQYF.

The rearrangement uses TRBV14 and TRBJ1-1; D is possibly TRBD1 (5 bases). CDR3 length equals 18 residues. Germline CDR1 and CDR2: SGHDN and FVKESK. V was trimmed by 2 bases and J by 0 bases, leaving 19 bases between them. The CDR3 loop reads CASSQIREGLSLNTEAFF. The CDR3 bases are TGTGCCAGCAGCCAAATTCGAGAGGGACTTTCCCTGAACACTGAAGCTTTCTTT.

The chain joins TRBV19 to TRBJ1-1; D not resolved. The germline V gene has CDR1 LNHDA and CDR2 SQIVND (reference sequence). V was shortened by 7 bases and J by 3 bases, with 6 bases between the two germline ends. The CDR3 contains 11 residues. The CDR3 spells CASTEYTEAFF. The DNA for the CDR3 is TGTGCCAGTACGGAGTACACTGAAGCTTTCTTT.

The chain joins TRBV6-5 to TRBJ2-5; 7 bases are a match to TRBD1. V lost 0 bases to trimming and J lost 1 base; unmatched junction nucleotides: 5. CDR3 length: 16 residues. Germline CDR1 and CDR2: MNHEY and SVGAGI. Here the CDR3 DNA reads TGTGCCAGCAGTTACTCATGGGGACAGAGCCAAGAGACCCAGTACTTC. Amino acid sequence: CASSYSWGQSQETQYF.